The 31 T cell receptor beta chains listed next were all sequenced from one sample in a study of identical twins (dated by TCRdb to the mid-2010s). The library was made by 5' RACE. TCRdb names Illumina HiSeq 2000 as the instrument used. TCRdb trimmed the raw reads at Q25, called clones with MiXCR and kept productive beta chains. Rows with a matching CDR3 protein are joined into one entry that keeps the most common DNA and genes. Recorded for this sample are fewer than 800,000 distinct CDR3 sequences; about 7.1% of them occurred a single time. The ten largest clones capture around 1.6% of the sample. The data were also submitted as part of a second study, on yellow fever vaccine responses in identical twins.

The specimen sequenced was PBMCs. The receptors come from a woman aged 18-29 years in good health.

This clonotype was detected ten times or more. The V gene is TRBV24-1, the J gene TRBJ2-1, with TRBD2 matching over 10 bases. The V gene end was trimmed by 4 bases and the J gene end by 6 bases; junction bases not matched to a gene: 5. Germline CDR1 and CDR2: KGHDR and SFDVKD. The length of the CDR3 is 15 residues. The CDR3 here is CATSETGTSANEQFF. CDR3 DNA sequence: TGTGCCACCAGTGAGACCGGGACTAGCGCCAATGAGCAGTTCTTC.

CDR3 region: CASSKGSNYGYTF. CDR3 in DNA: TGTGCCAGCAGTAAGGGATCTAACTATGGCTACACCTTC. The chain recombines TRBV2 with TRBJ1-2; D is undetermined. CDR3 length: 13 amino acids. The germline CDR1 and CDR2 sequences are SNHLY and FYNNEI. Trimming cost V 5 bases and J 0 bases, with 7 bases left between them. Combining the CDR3 with reference TRBV2 and TRBJ1-2 gives the whole variable domain EPEVTQTPSHQVTQMGQEVILRCVPISNHLYFYWYRQILGQKVEFLVSFYNNEISEKSEIFDDQFSVERPDGSNFTLKIRSTKLEDSAMYFCASSKGSNYGYTFGSGTRLTVV.

This clonotype was recorded at least ten times. V usage is TRBV11-2 and J usage is TRBJ1-4; no clear D gene. V dropped 5 bases and J dropped 2 bases, with 15 bases sitting between them. Germline assignment: CDR1 SGHAT and CDR2 FQNNGV. The CDR3 sequence is 16 residues long. The CDR3 DNA reads as TGTGCCAGCAGCGCCAAGACGGGGTTGACTAATGAAAAACTGTTTTTT. This sequence encodes CASSAKTGLTNEKLFF. Full variable domain (remainder filled in from reference TRBV11-2 and TRBJ1-4): EAGVAQSPRYKIIEKRQSVAFWCNPISGHATLYWYQQILGQGPKLLIQFQNNGVVDDSQLPKDRFSAERLKGVDSTLKIQPAKLEDSAVYLCASSAKTGLTNEKLFFGSGTQLSVL.

This clonotype was seen at least ten times. V is TRBV7-2 and J is TRBJ1-4, with a weak D call TRBD1 (6 bases). Between the trimmed V and J ends, which lost 7 bases and 7 bases, there was a span of 10 bases. Germline assignment: CDR1 SGHTA and CDR2 FQGNSA. The CDR3 spans 12 residues. In DNA, the CDR3 is TGTGCCAGCAAACAGGGAGGTGAAAAACTGTTTTTT. This sequence encodes CASKQGGEKLFF.

This clonotype was seen repeatedly, ten times or more. J is TRBJ1-5 and V is TRBV2, with TRBD1 identical over 7 bases. Germline values: CDR1 SNHLY, CDR2 FYNNEI. The CDR3 covers 14 residues. V trimming: 4 bases; J trimming: 8 bases; junction bases outside the gene matches: 8. Here the CDR3 DNA reads TGTGCCAGCAGTGGACAGACAGGGAGTGAGCCCCAGCATTTT. Translation: CASSGQTGSEPQHF.

This clonotype was observed a few times. This chain connects TRBV3-1 to TRBJ2-5; TRBD2 matches 9 bases. Losses at the gene ends were 7 bases for V and 3 bases for J; bases not matched to a gene: 18. The CDR3 runs 18 residues. Germline V lookup: CDR1 LGHDT, CDR2 YNNKEL (reference sequence). CDR3 residues: CASTKRTGTIAGEETQYF. The CDR3, as DNA: TGTGCCAGCACCAAGAGAACAGGGACCATAGCGGGGGAAGAGACCCAGTACTTC.

This clonotype was detected a few times. This chain joins TRBV12-3 or TRBV12-4 and TRBJ2-3; 11 positions agree with TRBD2. After removal of 1 base from V and 0 bases from J, the junction contained 6 bases not matched to a gene. This CDR3 region has 18 residues. The CDR3 DNA follows: TGTGCCAGCAGTTTAGGAACTAGCGGGAGAATTAGCACAGATACGCAGTATTTT. It translates to CASSLGTSGRISTDTQYF.

This clonotype was found many times. The chain employs TRBV12-3 or TRBV12-4 and TRBJ1-1, with D perhaps matching TRBD1 (5 bases). The ends were cut back, 2 bases at V and 4 bases at J, with 11 bases in the middle. The CDR3 is 14 residues long. This CDR3 is CASSLFIGGTEAFF. For the CDR3, the DNA is TGTGCCAGCAGTTTATTCATTGGGGGCACTGAAGCTTTCTTT.

V usage is TRBV3-1 and J usage is TRBJ2-1; 14 nucleotides align to TRBD2. The CDR3 length is 15 residues. V lost 6 bases, J lost 9 bases, and 7 bases stayed unmatched. CDR1 is LGHDT and CDR2 is YNNKEL in the germline V gene (reference sequence). CDR3 DNA sequence: TGTGCCAGCAGTATGGGACTAGCGGGAGCGGGTGAGCAGTTCTTC. Residues: CASSMGLAGAGEQFF.

V gene TRBV15 combines with J gene TRBJ2-5; possible D gene TRBD1, 6 bases. Germline assignment: CDR1 LNHNV and CDR2 YYDKDF (reference sequence). Trimming pared 0 bases from V and 2 bases from J, leaving 16 bases between. The CDR3 runs to 17 residues. CDR3 sequence reads: CATSRDPRPTGQETQYF. CDR3 DNA sequence: TGTGCCACCAGCAGAGATCCACGTCCGACAGGACAAGAGACCCAGTACTTC. Looking up the rest from reference TRBV15 and TRBJ2-5 gives the full variable domain: DAMVIQNPRYQVTQFGKPVTLSCSQTLNHNVMYWYQQKSSQAPKLLFHYYDKDFNNEADTPDNFQSRRPNTSFCFLDIRSPGLGDTAMYLCATSRDPRPTGQETQYFGPGTRLLVL.

This clonotype was observed many times. The rearrangement links TRBV10-2 to TRBJ2-5; D gene ambiguous. Germline V gene data show CDR1 as WSHSY and CDR2 as SAAADI. The CDR3 sequence is 11 residues long. The ends were cut back, 6 bases at V and 4 bases at J, with 6 bases in the middle. The CDR3 DNA sequence: TGCGCCAGCAGGGAATTAGAGACCCAGTACTTC. Its protein is CASRELETQYF.

There are many counts of this clonotype. The chain recombines TRBV10-3 with TRBJ2-5; D not resolved. V was shortened by 2 bases and J by 1 base, with 5 bases between the two germline ends. This CDR3 has 13 residues. CDR1 ENHRY and CDR2 SYGVKD come from the germline V gene. CDR3 sequence (DNA): TGTGCCATCAGTGAGGTTGTCCAAGAGACCCAGTACTTC. It codes for CAISEVVQETQYF.

The rearrangement uses TRBV6-1 and TRBJ2-7; D possibly corresponds to TRBD1 (5 bases). The V gene's germline CDR1 is MNHNS and CDR2 SASEGT. The CDR3 runs 14 residues. V lost 5 bases and J lost 2, with 13 bases in between. This CDR3 reads CASSRVQGAYEQYV. CDR3 coding DNA: TGTGCCAGCAGTCGCGTGCAAGGGGCCTACGAGCAGTACGTC.

The chain carries TRBV27 and TRBJ2-1; 8 nucleotides match TRBD2. The V and J ends lost 5 bases and 10 bases, in that order; junction bases with no gene match: 10. This CDR3 has 14 amino acids. CDR1 and CDR2 (germline): MNHEY, SMNVEV (reference sequence). The CDR3 coding sequence is TGTGCCAGCAGTCAACGGACTAGCAGGGGAGAGCAGTTCTTC. Translated: CASSQRTSRGEQFF.

This CDR3 reads CASSDGKGVFGNSPLHF. In DNA, the CDR3 is TGCGCCAGCAGTGATGGCAAGGGGGTCTTTGGAAATTCACCCCTCCACTTT. The chain couples TRBV10-2 to TRBJ1-6, with D perhaps TRBD1 (6 bases). Germline V gene lookup returns CDR1 WSHSY and CDR2 SAAADI. Trimming shortened V by 3 bases and J by 7 bases, and 19 bases separated the two germline ends. The CDR3 is made up of 17 amino acids.

The chain recombines TRBV5-5 with TRBJ1-1; D is undetermined. Deletions cut 0 bases from V and 5 bases from J, with 14 bases between. The germline gives CDR1 SGHKS, CDR2 YYEKEE (reference sequence). The CDR3 spans 15 residues. The CDR3: CASSLDGVLQTEAFF. In DNA, the CDR3 is TGTGCCAGCAGCTTGGACGGGGTTCTTCAGACTGAAGCTTTCTTT.

V is TRBV5-6 and J is TRBJ2-7; no clear D gene. The V end was cut by 4 bases, the J end by 1 base, with 9 bases between. Germline V lookup: CDR1 SGHDT, CDR2 YYEEEE. The CDR3 totals 13 residues. CDR3 loop: CASSLLGSYEQYV. Written as DNA, the CDR3 is TGTGCCAGCAGCCTGCTGGGATCCTACGAGCAGTACGTC.

This clonotype has a count of ten or more. V and J are TRBV12-3 or TRBV12-4 and TRBJ2-5; the match to TRBD2 covers 13 bases. CDR3 length: 16 residues. V shed 2 bases, J shed 5 bases, and the junction held 5 bases outside the gene matches. For the CDR3, the DNA is TGTGCCAGCAGTTTAAGGACTAGCGGGAGTTGGGAGACCCAGTACTTC. Translated: CASSLRTSGSWETQYF.

In this sample, this clonotype turned up many times. The V gene is TRBV3-1, the J gene TRBJ1-2; no reliable D call. V was trimmed by 1 base and J by 1 base, leaving 7 bases between them. The length of the CDR3 is 14 residues. The germline CDR1 and CDR2 sequences are LGHDT and YNNKEL (reference sequence). The CDR3 region is CASSQARLNYGYTF. The CDR3 region has the DNA TGTGCCAGCAGCCAAGCTAGGCTTAACTATGGCTACACCTTC. The whole variable domain, remainder taken from reference TRBV3-1 and TRBJ1-2, is DTAVSQTPKYLVTQMGNDKSIKCEQNLGHDTMYWYKQDSKKFLKIMFSYNNKELIINETVPNRFSPKSPDKAHLNLHINSLELGDSAVYFCASSQARLNYGYTFGSGTRLTVV.

This clonotype was recorded at least ten times. This sequence joins TRBV20-1 and TRBJ1-1; a weak D match, TRBD1 (5 bases). This CDR3 is built from 14 residues. The V end lost 6 bases, the J end lost 0 bases, and 14 bases lay between the germline ends. The germline V gene encodes CDR1 DFQATT and CDR2 SNEGSKA (reference sequence). The CDR3 region is CSAMTEPMNTEAFF. CDR3 in DNA: TGCAGTGCCATGACAGAGCCCATGAACACTGAAGCTTTCTTT.

This clonotype was seen many times. The J gene is TRBJ2-2, the V gene TRBV5-1; perhaps TRBD1 as D (6 bases). Trimming removed 5 bases from V and 2 bases from J, with 13 bases in between. The CDR3 sequence is 15 residues long. Looked up from germline, CDR1 is SGHRS and CDR2 is YFSETQ. For the CDR3, the DNA is TGCGCCAGCAGGCTCGTGGACAGAAACACCGGGGAGCTGTTTTTT. Protein sequence: CASRLVDRNTGELFF.

The sample holds a few counts of this clonotype. This chain connects TRBV9 to TRBJ2-5, with 13 bases identical to TRBD2. With V trimmed by 3 bases and J by 2 bases, 4 bases remained unmatched. The germline CDR1 and CDR2 sequences are SGDLS and YYNGEE. This CDR3 has 16 amino acids. Written as DNA, the CDR3 is TGTGCCAGCAGCGCCGGACTAGCGGGGGTGCAAGAGACCCAGTACTTC. Its protein product is CASSAGLAGVQETQYF.

The chain recombines TRBV29-1 with TRBJ1-2; D ambiguous. CDR3 length: 13 residues. V lost 4 bases and J lost 6, with 15 bases in between. Germline lookup yields CDR1 SQVTM and CDR2 ANQGSEA. CDR3 region: CSVGDTAVNGYTF. CDR3 in DNA: TGCAGCGTTGGGGATACGGCAGTGAATGGCTACACCTTC.

A few counts support this clonotype. The chain uses TRBV20-1 and TRBJ2-5, with no clear D. V was shortened by 1 base and J by 5 bases, with 8 bases between the two germline ends. The CDR3 consists of 12 residues. Germline CDR1 and CDR2: DFQATT and SNEGSKA (reference sequence). In DNA form, the CDR3 reads TGCAGTGCTAGAGCCGTATGGGAGACCCAGTACTTC. Translated: CSARAVWETQYF.

This clonotype was observed a few times. This chain connects TRBV7-9 to TRBJ2-3; possibly TRBD1 for D (5 bases). The V end lost 7 bases, the J end lost 7 bases, and 18 bases lay between the germline ends. The germline CDR1 and CDR2 sequences are SEHNR and FQNEAQ (reference sequence). This CDR3 contains 14 residues. The CDR3 reads CASNSAGFKNTQYF. The CDR3, as DNA: TGTGCCAGCAACTCGGCAGGGTTTAAAAATACGCAGTATTTT. Based on the CDR3 plus reference TRBV7-9 and TRBJ2-3, the full variable domain is DTGVSQNPRHKITKRGQNVTFRCDPISEHNRLYWYRQTLGQGPEFLTYFQNEAQLEKSRLLSDRFSAERPKGSFSTLEIQRTEQGDSAMYLCASNSAGFKNTQYFGPGTRLTVL.

This clonotype appeared a few times. J is TRBJ2-3 and V is TRBV5-7; D possibly matches TRBD1 or TRBD2 (5 bases each). TRBV5-7 is assigned to the ORF class and has an uncertain function. CDR3 size: 14 residues. Trimming took 9 bases from V and 2 from J, leaving 16 bases between them. The CDR3 region is CATRGVVTTDTQYF. The CDR3 DNA reads as TGTGCCACTAGAGGGGTGGTTACCACAGATACGCAGTATTTT.

This clonotype was detected many times. The chain combines TRBV12-3 or TRBV12-4 with TRBJ2-7; tentatively, D is TRBD1 (6 bases). Between the trimmed V and J ends, which lost 7 bases and 6 bases, there was a span of 22 bases. This CDR3 region has 15 residues. Written as DNA, the CDR3 is TGTGCCAGCACCCCCAGGGGTAAACCGATCTCCGAGCAGTACTTC. Its translation is CASTPRGKPISEQYF.

J is TRBJ1-6 and V is TRBV12-3 or TRBV12-4, with 9 bases matching TRBD1. This CDR3 has 15 residues. The junction had 6 bases not matched to a gene; V was cut back by 4 bases and J by 8 bases. CDR3 loop: CASSSRDRVDSPLHF. The CDR3 region has the DNA TGTGCCAGCAGTTCAAGGGACAGGGTGGATTCACCCCTCCACTTT.

This chain links TRBV20-1 with TRBJ2-7; D is possibly TRBD1 or TRBD2 (5 bases each). There are 14 residues in the CDR3. The V end lost 2 bases, the J end lost 2 bases, and 13 bases lay between the germline ends. The germline V gene encodes CDR1 DFQATT and CDR2 SNEGSKA (reference sequence). CDR3 nucleotides: TGCAGTGCTAGATCGGGGCACCTTACCTACGAGCAGTACTTC. It specifies CSARSGHLTYEQYF.

This chain links TRBV20-1 with TRBJ2-4; 7 nucleotides align to TRBD1. The CDR3 consists of 15 residues. Trimming removed 1 base from V and 6 bases from J; junction bases left unmatched: 9. Looked up from germline, CDR1 is DFQATT and CDR2 is SNEGSKA (reference sequence). CDR3 nucleotide sequence: TGCAGTGCTAGAGTGAGGGGGACAGAGGGAAACATTCAGTACTTC. It codes for CSARVRGTEGNIQYF.

V gene TRBV19 combines with J gene TRBJ2-1; D call uncertain. This CDR3 is 15 amino acids long. The V gene's germline CDR1 is LNHDA and CDR2 SQIVND (reference sequence). V dropped 3 bases and J dropped 4 bases, with 13 bases sitting between them. CDR3 sequence reads: CASSMAQITYNEQFF. The CDR3 DNA follows: TGTGCCAGTAGTATGGCACAGATCACGTACAATGAGCAGTTCTTC.